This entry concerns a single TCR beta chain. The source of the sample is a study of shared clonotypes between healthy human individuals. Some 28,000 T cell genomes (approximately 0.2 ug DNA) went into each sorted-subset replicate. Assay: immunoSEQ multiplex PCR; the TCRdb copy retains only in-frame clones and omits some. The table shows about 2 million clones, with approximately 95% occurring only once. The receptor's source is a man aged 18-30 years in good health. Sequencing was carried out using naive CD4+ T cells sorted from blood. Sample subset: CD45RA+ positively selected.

CDR3 amino acids: CASSLALGRNHQPQHF. In nucleotides, the CDR3 is TGTGCCAGCAGCCTCGCCCTCGGACGGAACCATCAGCCCCAGCATTTT. This rearrangement joins TRBV13 to TRBJ1-5; D remains unclear. The V end lost 5 bases, the J end lost 5 bases, and 19 bases lay between the germline ends. The CDR3 is 16 residues long. The germline CDR1 and CDR2 sequences are PRHDT and FYEKMQ (reference sequence).